The 5 T cell receptor beta chains below all came from one sample that was sequenced in a study of long-term antiretroviral therapy in people with HIV. This was the immunoSEQ v3.0 assay at survey level. Profiling relied on immunoSEQ multiplex PCR, and the TCRdb table lists in-frame clones only, not all of them. The sample has 25,000 to 35,000 clones; around 97% are singletons. Specimen: unsorted PBMCs, collected 6.9 years after starting antiretroviral therapy. These receptors originate from a man aged 25 to 40 with HIV.

This chain connects TRBV5-1 to TRBJ2-7; D may be TRBD2 (5 bases). In germline, CDR1 is SGHRS, CDR2 YFSETQ. The CDR3 extends over 14 amino acids. V was cut by 4 bases and J by 3 bases, with 14 bases left in between. Here the CDR3 reads CASSPRDWGYEQYF. The CDR3 DNA sequence: TGCGCCAGCAGCCCCCGGGATTGGGGCTACGAGCAGTACTTC.

The CDR3 bases are TGTGCCAGCAGTTACACACCCCAAAGGGCTGAAGCTTTCTTT. Translated, it gives CASSYTPQRAEAFF. The chain has TRBV6-5 and TRBJ1-1, with unresolved D. The CDR3 contains 14 residues. Germline V lookup: CDR1 MNHEY, CDR2 SVGAGI. Trimming stripped 2 bases from V and 6 bases from J, with 13 bases between.

The chain couples TRBV11-2 to TRBJ1-5, with D unresolved. Trimming cost V 5 bases and J 7 bases, with 12 bases left between them. This CDR3 has 13 amino acids. In germline, CDR1 is SGHAT, CDR2 FQNNGV. Here the CDR3 reads CASSVDRGQPQHF. DNA for the CDR3: TGTGCCAGCAGCGTGGACCGAGGGCAGCCCCAGCATTTT.

This chain uses TRBV19 with TRBJ2-7; TRBD2 matches 7 bases. V trimming: 0 bases; J trimming: 2 bases; junction bases outside the gene matches: 4. The germline V gene has CDR1 LNHDA and CDR2 SQIVND (reference sequence). The CDR3 extends over 15 amino acids. The CDR3: CASSIEGGSPYEQYF. CDR3 in DNA: TGTGCCAGTAGTATAGAAGGCGGGAGTCCCTACGAGCAGTACTTC.

V is TRBV25-1 and J is TRBJ2-2, with D possibly matching TRBD2 (7 bases). CDR1 is MGHDK and CDR2 is SYGVNS in the germline V gene. CDR3 length: 14 amino acids. Trimming shortened V by 7 bases and J by 5 bases, and 14 bases separated the two germline ends. The CDR3 loop is CASMGGLNTGELFF. The CDR3 DNA sequence: TGTGCCAGCATGGGGGGGCTGAATACCGGGGAGCTGTTTTTT. The variable domain in full, completed from reference TRBV25-1 and TRBJ2-2, reads EADIYQTPRYLVIGTGKKITLECSQTMGHDKMYWYQQDPGMELHLIHYSYGVNSTEKGDLSSESTVSRIRTEHFPLTLESARPSHTSQYLCASMGGLNTGELFFGEGSRLTVL.